This T cell receptor beta chain is drawn from a study of cytomegalovirus exposure and HLA in healthy donors. General study points: Among immune exposure information, only CMV serostatus was available.

Both 60 Vbeta primers and 13 Jbeta primers went into the PCR. Under the authors' procedure: Unique TCR beta chains numbered approximately 80 million in a later analysis, with roughly 10 million shared. Data came from immunoSEQ multiplex PCR; TCRdb stores just in-frame clones and leaves some out. The D gene and trimming were derived from the DNA, and the V and J assignments and clone size from that table. Of 150,000 to 250,000 clones in the sample, 79% were seen once. Concerning this clone itself: Its specificity is unknown.

Germline V gives CDR1 SGHVS, CDR2 FQNEAQ. The CDR3 is made up of 15 amino acids. The J segment lost 5 bases and the V segment lost 2 bases, leaving 5 bases of the junction unmatched. The rearrangement joins TRBV7-8 to TRBJ1-5, with TRBD1 matching over 8 bases. The sequencing input was PBMCs. The receptor comes from a girl between 5 and 17 years old in good health and CMV-seropositive. The CDR3 DNA follows: TGTGCCAGCAGCTTAACAGGGGGGCGCGATCAGCCCCAGCATTTT. Its translation is CASSLTGGRDQPQHF.